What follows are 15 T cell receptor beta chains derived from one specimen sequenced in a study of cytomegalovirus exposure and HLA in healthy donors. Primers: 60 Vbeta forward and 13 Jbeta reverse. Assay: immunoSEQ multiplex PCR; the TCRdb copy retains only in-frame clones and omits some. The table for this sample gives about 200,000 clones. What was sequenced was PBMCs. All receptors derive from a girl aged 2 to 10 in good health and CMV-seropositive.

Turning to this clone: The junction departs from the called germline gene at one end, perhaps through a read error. The CDR3 bases are TGTGCATGGAGGGCCTTGTCGGGGTATAATTCACCCCTCCACTTT. This translates into CAWRALSGYNSPLHF. The rearrangement joins TRBV30 to TRBJ1-6; no clear D gene. CDR1 GTSNPN and CDR2 SVGIG come from the germline V gene (reference sequence). The CDR3 has 15 amino acids.

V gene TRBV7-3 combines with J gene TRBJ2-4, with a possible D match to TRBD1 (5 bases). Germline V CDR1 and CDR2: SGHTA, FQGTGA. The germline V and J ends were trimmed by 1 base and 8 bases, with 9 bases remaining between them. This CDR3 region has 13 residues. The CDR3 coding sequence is TGTGCCAGCAGCTTAATCAGGGAAGACATTCAGTACTTC. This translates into CASSLIREDIQYF. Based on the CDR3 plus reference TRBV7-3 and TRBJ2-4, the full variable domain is GAGVSQTPSNKVTEKGKYVELRCDPISGHTALYWYRQSLGQGPEFLIYFQGTGAADDSGLPNDRFFAVRPEGSVSTLKIQRTERGDSAVYLCASSLIREDIQYFGAGTRLSVL.

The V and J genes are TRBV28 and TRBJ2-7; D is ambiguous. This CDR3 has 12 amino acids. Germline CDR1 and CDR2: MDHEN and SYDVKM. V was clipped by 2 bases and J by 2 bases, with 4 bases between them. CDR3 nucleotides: TGTGCCAGCAGTTTAGTAACCTACGAGCAGTACTTC. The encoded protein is CASSLVTYEQYF.

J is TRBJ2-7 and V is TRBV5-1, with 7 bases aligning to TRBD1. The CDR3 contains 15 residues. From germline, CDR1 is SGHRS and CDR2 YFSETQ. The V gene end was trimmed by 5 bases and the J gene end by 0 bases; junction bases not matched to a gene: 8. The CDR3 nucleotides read TGCGCCAGCAGTTTGACGGGACAGAGCTCCTACGAGCAGTACTTC. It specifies CASSLTGQSSYEQYF.

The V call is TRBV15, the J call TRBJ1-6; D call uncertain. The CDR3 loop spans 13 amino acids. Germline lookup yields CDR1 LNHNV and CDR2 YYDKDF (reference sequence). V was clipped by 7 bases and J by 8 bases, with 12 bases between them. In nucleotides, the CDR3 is TGTGCCACCACCCTAATCGGAGATTCACCCCTCCACTTT. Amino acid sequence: CATTLIGDSPLHF. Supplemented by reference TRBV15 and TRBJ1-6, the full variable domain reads DAMVIQNPRYQVTQFGKPVTLSCSQTLNHNVMYWYQQKSSQAPKLLFHYYDKDFNNEADTPDNFQSRRPNTSFCFLDIRSPGLGDTAMYLCATTLIGDSPLHFGNGTRLTVT.

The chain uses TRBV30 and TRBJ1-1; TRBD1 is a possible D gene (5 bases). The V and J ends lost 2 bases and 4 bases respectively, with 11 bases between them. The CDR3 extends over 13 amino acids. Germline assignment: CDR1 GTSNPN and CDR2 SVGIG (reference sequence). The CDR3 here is CAWSRGSGTEAFF. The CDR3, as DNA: TGTGCCTGGAGTCGGGGGTCTGGCACTGAAGCTTTCTTT. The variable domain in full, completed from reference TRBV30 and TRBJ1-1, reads SQTIHQWPATLVQPVGSPLSLECTVEGTSNPNLYWYRQAAGRGLQLLFYSVGIGQISSEVPQNLSASRPQDRQFILSSKKLLLSDSGFYLCAWSRGSGTEAFFGQGTRLTVV.

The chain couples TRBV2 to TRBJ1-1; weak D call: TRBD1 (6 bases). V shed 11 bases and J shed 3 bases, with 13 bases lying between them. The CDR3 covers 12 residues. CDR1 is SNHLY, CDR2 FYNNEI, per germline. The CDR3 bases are TGTGCCGACACAGGGTCGGACACTGAAGCTTTCTTT. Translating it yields CADTGSDTEAFF.

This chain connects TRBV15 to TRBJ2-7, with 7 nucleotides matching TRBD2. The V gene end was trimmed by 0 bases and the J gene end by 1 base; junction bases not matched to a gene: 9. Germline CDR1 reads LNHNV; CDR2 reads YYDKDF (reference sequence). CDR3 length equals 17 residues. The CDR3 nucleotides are TGTGCCACCAGCAGAGATTCGGGGGGAGGGCGTTCCTACGAGCAGTACTTC. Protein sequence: CATSRDSGGGRSYEQYF.

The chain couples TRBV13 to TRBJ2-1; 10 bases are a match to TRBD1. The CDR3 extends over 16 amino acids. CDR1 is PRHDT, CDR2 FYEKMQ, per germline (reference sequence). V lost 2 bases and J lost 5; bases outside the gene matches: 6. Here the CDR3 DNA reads TGTGCCAGCAGCTTACACTCCGGGACAGGGGACAATGAGCAGTTCTTC. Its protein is CASSLHSGTGDNEQFF.

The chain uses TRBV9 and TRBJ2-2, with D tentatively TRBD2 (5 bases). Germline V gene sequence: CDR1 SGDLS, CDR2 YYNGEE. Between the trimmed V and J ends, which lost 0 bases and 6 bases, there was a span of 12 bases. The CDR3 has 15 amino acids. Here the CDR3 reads CASSVAGNGAGELFF. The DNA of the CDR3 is TGTGCCAGCAGCGTAGCGGGGAATGGGGCCGGGGAGCTGTTTTTT.

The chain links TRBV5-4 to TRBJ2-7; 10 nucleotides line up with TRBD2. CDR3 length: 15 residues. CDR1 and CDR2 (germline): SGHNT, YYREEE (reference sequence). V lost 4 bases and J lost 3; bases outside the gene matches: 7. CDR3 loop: CASSQSSGSVYEQYF. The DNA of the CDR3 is TGTGCCAGCAGCCAGTCTAGCGGGAGTGTCTACGAGCAGTACTTC. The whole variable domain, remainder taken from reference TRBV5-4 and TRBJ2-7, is ETGVTQSPTHLIKTRGQQVTLRCSSQSGHNTVSWYQQALGQGPQFIFQYYREEENGRGNFPPRFSGLQFPNYSSELNVNALELDDSALYLCASSQSSGSVYEQYFGPGTRLTVT.

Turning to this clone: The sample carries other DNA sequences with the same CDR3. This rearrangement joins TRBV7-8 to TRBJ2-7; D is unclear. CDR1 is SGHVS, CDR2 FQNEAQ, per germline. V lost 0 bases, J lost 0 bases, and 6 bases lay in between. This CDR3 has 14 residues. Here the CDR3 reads CASSLAGSSYEQYF. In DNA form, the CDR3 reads TGTGCCAGCAGCTTAGCGGGCAGCTCCTACGAGCAGTACTTC.

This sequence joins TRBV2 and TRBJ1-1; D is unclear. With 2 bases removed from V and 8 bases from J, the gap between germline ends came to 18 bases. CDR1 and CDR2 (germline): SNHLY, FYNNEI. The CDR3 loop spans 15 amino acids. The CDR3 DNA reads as TGTGCCAGCAGTGAAATGATCAGGAATGGTAGGGAAGCTTTCTTT. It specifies CASSEMIRNGREAFF.

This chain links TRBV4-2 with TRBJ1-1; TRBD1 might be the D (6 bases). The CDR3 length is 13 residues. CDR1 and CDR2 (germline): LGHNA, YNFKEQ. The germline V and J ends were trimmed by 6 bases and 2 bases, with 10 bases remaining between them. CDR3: CASSDRLNTEAFF. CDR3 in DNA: TGTGCCAGCAGTGACAGGCTTAACACTGAAGCTTTCTTT.

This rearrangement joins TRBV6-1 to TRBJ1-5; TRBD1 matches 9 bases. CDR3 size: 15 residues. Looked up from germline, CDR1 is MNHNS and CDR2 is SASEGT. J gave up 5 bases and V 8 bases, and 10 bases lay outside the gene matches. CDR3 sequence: CASSRGQGRDQPQHF. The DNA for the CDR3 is TGTGCCAGCTCGAGGGGACAGGGACGAGATCAGCCCCAGCATTTT.